Following are 8 T cell receptor beta chains from one sample sequenced in a study of blood T cell repertoires in COVID-19. Clones were read by immunoSEQ multiplex PCR, and TCRdb kept only the in-frame ones, dropping some. The data show about 190,000 clones, approximately 80% seen once. Sequencing was carried out using peripheral blood. These receptors all come from a human donor in a cohort sampled during active COVID-19.

This chain joins TRBV28 and TRBJ1-5; possibly TRBD1 for D (6 bases). The CDR3 has 15 amino acids. Germline values: CDR1 MDHEN, CDR2 SYDVKM. Between the trimmed V and J ends, which lost 3 bases and 6 bases, there was a span of 15 bases. The CDR3 nucleotides are TGTGCCAGCAGTTTCGCGGGGGCGAGTCTTCAGCCCCAGCATTTT. This codes for CASSFAGASLQPQHF.

This clone was counted once. The chain has TRBV5-5 and TRBJ2-5; tentative D call: TRBD1 (6 bases). With 1 base removed from V and 5 bases from J, the gap between germline ends came to 12 bases. The CDR3 loop spans 14 amino acids. Germline-derived CDR1 and CDR2 are SGHKS and YYEKEE (reference sequence). Written as DNA, the CDR3 is TGTGCCAGCAGCTTGCAGGGGCTGTGGGAGACCCAGTACTTC. Translation gives CASSLQGLWETQYF.

V and J are TRBV10-3 and TRBJ2-5; 7 positions match TRBD2. The CDR3 is 16 residues long. Trimming cost V 10 bases and J 2 bases; bases outside gene matches: 16. The germline V gene encodes CDR1 ENHRY and CDR2 SYGVKD. CDR3 in amino acids: CATSRPPGGPQETQYF. The DNA for the CDR3 is TGTGCCACCTCACGCCCCCCGGGAGGCCCACAAGAGACCCAGTACTTC.

This clone was observed a single time. CDR3 protein: CASSLVRGTSDTQYF. The CDR3 DNA follows: TGTGCCAGCAGCTTGGTGCGGGGGACCTCGGATACGCAGTATTTT. This chain joins TRBV5-6 and TRBJ2-3; the match to TRBD2 covers 7 bases. Germline V gives CDR1 SGHDT, CDR2 YYEEEE. V shed 0 bases, J shed 6 bases, and the junction held 7 bases outside the gene matches. The CDR3 is 15 amino acids.

The gene calls are TRBV11-2 and TRBJ2-2; TRBD2 aligns across 10 bases. From germline, CDR1 is SGHAT and CDR2 FQNNGV. This CDR3 has 19 residues. Trimming at V came to 6 bases and at J to 0 bases, leaving 13 bases not matched to a gene. CDR3 sequence: CASSSVYSGGISNTGELFF. CDR3 DNA sequence: TGTGCCAGCAGTTCCGTGTATAGCGGGGGGATCTCGAACACCGGGGAGCTGTTTTTT.

The genes are TRBV29-1 and TRBJ1-2; 10 bases are a match to TRBD1. J gave up 4 bases and V 6 bases, and 5 bases lay outside the gene matches. The CDR3 contains 13 residues. In germline, CDR1 is SQVTM, CDR2 ANQGSEA. DNA of the CDR3: TGCAGCGTCGGGACAGGGGCCCCCTATGGCTACACCTTC. The encoded protein is CSVGTGAPYGYTF.

This clone occurred once. The chain is built from TRBV7-9 and TRBJ2-2; unclear D gene. The CDR3 is 14 amino acids. Germline lookup yields CDR1 SEHNR and CDR2 FQNEAQ (reference sequence). Trimming removed 3 bases from V and 0 bases from J, with 5 bases in between. CDR3 protein: CASSFSANTGELFF. DNA of the CDR3: TGTGCCAGCAGCTTTTCAGCGAACACCGGGGAGCTGTTTTTT.

The J gene is TRBJ1-1, the V gene TRBV9; D call uncertain. CDR1 SGDLS and CDR2 YYNGEE come from the germline V gene. V was clipped by 0 bases and J by 3 bases, with 12 bases between them. This CDR3 has 15 residues. The CDR3 coding sequence is TGTGCCAGCAGCGTAGCTCCCGGCGGGGACACTGAAGCTTTCTTT. Translation: CASSVAPGGDTEAFF.